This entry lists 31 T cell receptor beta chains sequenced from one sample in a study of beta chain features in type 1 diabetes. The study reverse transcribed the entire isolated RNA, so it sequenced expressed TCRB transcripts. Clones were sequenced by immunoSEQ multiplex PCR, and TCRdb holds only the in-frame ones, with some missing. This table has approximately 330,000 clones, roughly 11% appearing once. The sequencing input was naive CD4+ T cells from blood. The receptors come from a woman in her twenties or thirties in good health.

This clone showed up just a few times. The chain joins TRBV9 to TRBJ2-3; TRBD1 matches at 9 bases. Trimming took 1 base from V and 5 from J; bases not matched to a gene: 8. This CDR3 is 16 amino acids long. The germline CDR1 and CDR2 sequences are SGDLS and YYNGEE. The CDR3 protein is CASSVSSGQGIDTQYF. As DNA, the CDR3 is TGTGCCAGCAGCGTAAGTTCGGGACAGGGTATAGATACGCAGTATTTT.

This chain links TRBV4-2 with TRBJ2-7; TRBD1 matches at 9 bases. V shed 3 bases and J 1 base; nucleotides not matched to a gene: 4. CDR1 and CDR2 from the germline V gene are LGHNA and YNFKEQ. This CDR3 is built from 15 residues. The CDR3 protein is CASSQADRGSYEQYF. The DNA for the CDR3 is TGTGCCAGCAGCCAGGCGGACAGGGGATCCTACGAGCAGTACTTC.

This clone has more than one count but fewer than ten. In DNA, the CDR3 is TGTGCCAGCAGCTTAGAGGGGTTAGCGGGCTCCTACGAGCAGTACTTC. It translates to CASSLEGLAGSYEQYF. J is TRBJ2-7 and V is TRBV7-2, with 7 bases that match TRBD2. V lost 1 base to trimming and J lost 0 bases; unmatched junction nucleotides: 6. This CDR3 is built from 16 residues. Germline V gives CDR1 SGHTA, CDR2 FQGNSA.

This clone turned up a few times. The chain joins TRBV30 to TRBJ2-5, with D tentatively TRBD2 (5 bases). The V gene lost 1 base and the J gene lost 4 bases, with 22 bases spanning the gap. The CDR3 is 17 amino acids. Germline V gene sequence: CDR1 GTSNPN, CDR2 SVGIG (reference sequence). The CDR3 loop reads CAWSASGSVRVRETQYF. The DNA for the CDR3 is TGTGCCTGGAGTGCGTCGGGATCGGTGAGGGTGCGAGAGACCCAGTACTTC.

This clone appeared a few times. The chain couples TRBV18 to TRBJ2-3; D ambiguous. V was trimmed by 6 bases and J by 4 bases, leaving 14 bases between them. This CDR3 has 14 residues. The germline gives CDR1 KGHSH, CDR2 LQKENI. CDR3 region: CASSSLRSSDTQYF. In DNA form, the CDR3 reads TGTGCCAGCTCGTCGCTAAGATCCTCAGATACGCAGTATTTT.

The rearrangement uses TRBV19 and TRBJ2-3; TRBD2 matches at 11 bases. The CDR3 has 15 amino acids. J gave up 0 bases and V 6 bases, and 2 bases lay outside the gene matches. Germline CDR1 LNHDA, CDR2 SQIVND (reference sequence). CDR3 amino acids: CASRLAGGSTDTQYF. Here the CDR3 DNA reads TGTGCCAGTAGATTAGCGGGAGGGAGCACAGATACGCAGTATTTT. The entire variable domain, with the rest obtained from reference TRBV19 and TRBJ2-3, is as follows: DGGITQSPKYLFRKEGQNVTLSCEQNLNHDAMYWYRQDPGQGLRLIYYSQIVNDFQKGDIAEGYSVSREKKESFPLTVTSAQKNPTAFYLCASRLAGGSTDTQYFGPGTRLTVL.

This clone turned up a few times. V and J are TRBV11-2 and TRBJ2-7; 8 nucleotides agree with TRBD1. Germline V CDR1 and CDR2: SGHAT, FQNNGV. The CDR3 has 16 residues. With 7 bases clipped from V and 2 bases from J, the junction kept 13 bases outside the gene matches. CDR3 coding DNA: TGTGCCAGCACCCCTGGAATCCGGGACAGGACCTACGAGCAGTACTTC. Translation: CASTPGIRDRTYEQYF.

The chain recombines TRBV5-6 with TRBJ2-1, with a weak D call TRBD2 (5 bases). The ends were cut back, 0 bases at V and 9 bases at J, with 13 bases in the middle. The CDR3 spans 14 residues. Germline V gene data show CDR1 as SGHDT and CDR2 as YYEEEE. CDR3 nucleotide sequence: TGTGCCAGCAGCTTGGGGGGTAGCGAGGCTGAGCAGTTCTTC. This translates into CASSLGGSEAEQFF.

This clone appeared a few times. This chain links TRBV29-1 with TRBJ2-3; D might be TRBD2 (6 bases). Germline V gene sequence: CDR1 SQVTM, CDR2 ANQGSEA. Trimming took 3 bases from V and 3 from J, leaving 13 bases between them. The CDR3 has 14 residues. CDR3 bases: TGCAGCGTTGAGATACTAGCCGGGACAGATACGCAGTATTTT. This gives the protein CSVEILAGTDTQYF.

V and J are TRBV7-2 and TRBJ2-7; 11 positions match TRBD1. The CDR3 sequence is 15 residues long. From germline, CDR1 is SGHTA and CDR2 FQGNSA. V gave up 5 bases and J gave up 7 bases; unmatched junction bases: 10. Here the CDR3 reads CASSPSSGQGGEQYF. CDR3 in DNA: TGTGCCAGCAGCCCTTCCTCGGGACAGGGGGGAGAGCAGTACTTC. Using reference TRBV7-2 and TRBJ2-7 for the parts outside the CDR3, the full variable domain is GAGVSQSPSNKVTEKGKDVELRCDPISGHTALYWYRQSLGQGLEFLIYFQGNSAPDKSGLPSDRFSAERTGGSVSTLTIQRTQQEDSAVYLCASSPSSGQGGEQYFGPGTRLTVT.

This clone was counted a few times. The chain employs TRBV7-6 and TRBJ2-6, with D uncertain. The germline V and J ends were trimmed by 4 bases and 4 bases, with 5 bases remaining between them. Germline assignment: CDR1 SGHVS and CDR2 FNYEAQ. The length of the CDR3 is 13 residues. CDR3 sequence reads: CASSSSGANVLTF. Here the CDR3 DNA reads TGTGCCAGCAGCTCATCAGGGGCCAACGTCCTGACTTTC.

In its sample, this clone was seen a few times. CDR3 sequence (DNA): TGTGCCAGCTCACCACCACCCGCGTCGGATACGCAGTATTTT. It translates to CASSPPPASDTQYF. This chain uses TRBV18 with TRBJ2-3; D ambiguous. The length of the CDR3 is 14 residues. Germline lookup yields CDR1 KGHSH and CDR2 LQKENI. With 0 bases removed from V and 6 bases from J, the gap between germline ends came to 10 bases.

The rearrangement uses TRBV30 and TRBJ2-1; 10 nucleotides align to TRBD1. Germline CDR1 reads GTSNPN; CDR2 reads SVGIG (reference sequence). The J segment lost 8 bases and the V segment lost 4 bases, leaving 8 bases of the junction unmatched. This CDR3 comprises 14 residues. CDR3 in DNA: TGTGCCTGGAACCGGGACAGGGGTGGACATGAGCAGTTCTTC. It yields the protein CAWNRDRGGHEQFF.

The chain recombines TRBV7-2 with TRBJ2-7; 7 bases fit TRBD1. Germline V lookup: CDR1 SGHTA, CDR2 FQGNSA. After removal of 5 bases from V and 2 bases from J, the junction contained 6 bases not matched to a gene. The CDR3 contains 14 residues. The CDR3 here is CASSVRGPPYEQYF. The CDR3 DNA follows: TGTGCCAGCAGCGTAAGGGGGCCCCCCTACGAGCAGTACTTC.

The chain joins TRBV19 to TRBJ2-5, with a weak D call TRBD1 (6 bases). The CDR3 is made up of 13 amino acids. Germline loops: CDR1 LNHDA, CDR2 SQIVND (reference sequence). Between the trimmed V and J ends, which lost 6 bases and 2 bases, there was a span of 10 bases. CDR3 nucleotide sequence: TGTGCCAGTAGCACAGGGATTCAAGAGACCCAGTACTTC. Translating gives CASSTGIQETQYF.

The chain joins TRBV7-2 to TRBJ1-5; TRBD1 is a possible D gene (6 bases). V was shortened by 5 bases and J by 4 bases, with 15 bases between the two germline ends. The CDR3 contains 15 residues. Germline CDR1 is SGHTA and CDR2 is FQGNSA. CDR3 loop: CASSAFLGANQPQHF. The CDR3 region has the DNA TGTGCCAGCAGCGCCTTTTTGGGGGCGAATCAGCCCCAGCATTTT.

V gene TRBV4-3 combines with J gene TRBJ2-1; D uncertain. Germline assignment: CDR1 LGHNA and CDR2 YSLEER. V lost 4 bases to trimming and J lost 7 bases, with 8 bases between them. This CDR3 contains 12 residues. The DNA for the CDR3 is TGCGCCAGCAGCCTTTCTCGGAATGAGCAGTTCTTC. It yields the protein CASSLSRNEQFF.

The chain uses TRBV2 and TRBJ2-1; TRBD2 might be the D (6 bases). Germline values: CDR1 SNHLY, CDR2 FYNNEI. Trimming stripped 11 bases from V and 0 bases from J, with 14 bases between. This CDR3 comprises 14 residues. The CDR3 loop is CAPGGNSSYNEQFF. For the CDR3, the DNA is TGTGCCCCGGGCGGGAACAGCTCCTACAATGAGCAGTTCTTC.

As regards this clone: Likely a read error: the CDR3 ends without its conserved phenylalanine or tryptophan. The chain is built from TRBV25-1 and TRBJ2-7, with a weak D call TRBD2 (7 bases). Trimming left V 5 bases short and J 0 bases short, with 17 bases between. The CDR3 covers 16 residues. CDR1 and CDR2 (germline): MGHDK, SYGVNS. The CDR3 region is CASSPNKGGSSYEQYC. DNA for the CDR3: TGTGCCAGCAGTCCCAATAAGGGGGGGAGCTCCTACGAGCAGTACTGC.

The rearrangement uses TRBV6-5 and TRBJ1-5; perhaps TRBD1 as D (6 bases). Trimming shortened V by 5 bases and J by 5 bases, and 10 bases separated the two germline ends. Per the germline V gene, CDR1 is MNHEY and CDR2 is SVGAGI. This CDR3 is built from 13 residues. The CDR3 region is CASSLQGYQPQHF. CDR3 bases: TGTGCCAGCAGTCTACAGGGATATCAGCCCCAGCATTTT.

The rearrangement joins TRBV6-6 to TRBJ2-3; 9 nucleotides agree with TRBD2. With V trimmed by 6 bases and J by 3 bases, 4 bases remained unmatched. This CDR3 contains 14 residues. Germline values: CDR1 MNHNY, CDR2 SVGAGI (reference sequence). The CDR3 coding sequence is TGTGCCAGCAGATCTACTAGCGGGACAGATACGCAGTATTTT. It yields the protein CASRSTSGTDTQYF.

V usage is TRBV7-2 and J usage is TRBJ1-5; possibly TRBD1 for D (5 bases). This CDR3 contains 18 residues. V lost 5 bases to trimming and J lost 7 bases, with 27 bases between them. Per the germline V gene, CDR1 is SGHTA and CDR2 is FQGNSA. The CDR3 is CASSPSVGIGGDGQPQHF. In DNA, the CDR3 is TGTGCCAGCAGCCCCTCCGTTGGTATCGGGGGAGATGGCCAGCCCCAGCATTTT.

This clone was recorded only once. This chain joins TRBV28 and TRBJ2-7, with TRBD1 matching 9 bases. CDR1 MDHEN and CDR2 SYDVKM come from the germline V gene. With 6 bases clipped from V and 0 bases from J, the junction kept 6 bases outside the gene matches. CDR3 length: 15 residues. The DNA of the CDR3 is TGTGCCAGCAGACGGGGGACAGGGACCTCCTACGAGCAGTACTTC. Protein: CASRRGTGTSYEQYF.

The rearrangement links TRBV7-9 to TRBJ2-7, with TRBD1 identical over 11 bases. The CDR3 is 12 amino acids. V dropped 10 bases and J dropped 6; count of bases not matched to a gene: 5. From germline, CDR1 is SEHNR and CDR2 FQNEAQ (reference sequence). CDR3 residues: CAIGQGAFEQYF. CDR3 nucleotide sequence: TGTGCCATCGGACAGGGGGCCTTCGAGCAGTACTTC.

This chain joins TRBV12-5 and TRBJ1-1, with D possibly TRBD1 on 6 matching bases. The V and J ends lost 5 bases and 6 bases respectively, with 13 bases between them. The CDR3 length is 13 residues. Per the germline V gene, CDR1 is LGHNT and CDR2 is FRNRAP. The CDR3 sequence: CASGPVTGSEAFF. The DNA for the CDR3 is TGTGCTAGTGGTCCCGTAACAGGGTCTGAAGCTTTCTTT.

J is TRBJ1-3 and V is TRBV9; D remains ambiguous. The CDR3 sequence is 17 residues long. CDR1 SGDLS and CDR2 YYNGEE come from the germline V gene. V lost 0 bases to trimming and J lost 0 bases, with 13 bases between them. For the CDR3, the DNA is TGTGCCAGCAGCGTAGCCGTTGGCAGGAACTCTGGAAACACCATATATTTT. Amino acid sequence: CASSVAVGRNSGNTIYF.

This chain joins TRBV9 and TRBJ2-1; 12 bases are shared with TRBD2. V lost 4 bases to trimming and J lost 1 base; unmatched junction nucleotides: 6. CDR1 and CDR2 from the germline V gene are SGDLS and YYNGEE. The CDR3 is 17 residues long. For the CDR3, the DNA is TGTGCCAGCAGCCCATCGACTAGCGGGAGTTCCTACAATGAGCAGTTCTTC. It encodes CASSPSTSGSSYNEQFF.

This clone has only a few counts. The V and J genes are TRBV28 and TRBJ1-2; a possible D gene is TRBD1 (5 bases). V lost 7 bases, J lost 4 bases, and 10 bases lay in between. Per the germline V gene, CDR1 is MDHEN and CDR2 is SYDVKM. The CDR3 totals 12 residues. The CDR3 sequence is CASTPGPYGYTF. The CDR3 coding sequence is TGTGCCAGCACTCCAGGGCCCTATGGCTACACCTTC.

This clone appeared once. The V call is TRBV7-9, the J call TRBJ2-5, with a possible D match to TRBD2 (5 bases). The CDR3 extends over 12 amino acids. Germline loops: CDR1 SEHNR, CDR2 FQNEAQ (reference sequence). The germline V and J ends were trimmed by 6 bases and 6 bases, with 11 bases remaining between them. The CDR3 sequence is CASSLLGQTQYF. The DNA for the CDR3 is TGTGCCAGCAGTCTACTAGGTCAGACCCAGTACTTC.

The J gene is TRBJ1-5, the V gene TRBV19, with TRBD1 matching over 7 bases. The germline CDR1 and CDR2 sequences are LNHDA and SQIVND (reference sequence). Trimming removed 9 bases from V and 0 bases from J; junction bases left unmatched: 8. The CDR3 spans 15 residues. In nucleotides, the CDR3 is TGTGCCAGCAATCTCCGGACAGGTAGCAATCAGCCCCAGCATTTT. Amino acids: CASNLRTGSNQPQHF.

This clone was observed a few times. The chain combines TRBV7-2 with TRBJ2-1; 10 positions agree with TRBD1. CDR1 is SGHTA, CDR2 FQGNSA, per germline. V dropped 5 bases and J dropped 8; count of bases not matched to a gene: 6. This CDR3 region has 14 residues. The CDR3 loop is CASSGRDRGYEQFF. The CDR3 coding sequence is TGTGCCAGCAGCGGCCGGGACAGGGGCTATGAGCAGTTCTTC.